The T cell receptor beta chain under discussion was sequenced for a study of regulatory T cells in long-lasting Graves disease. The TCR beta library used iRepertoire HTBI primers with Arm-PCR amplification of CDR3. TCRdb analysed the multiplex PCR reads with MiXCR anew, one entry per CDR3 protein. The repertoire holds 650,000 to 700,000 distinct CDR3 sequences, with around 32% as singletons. The sample's time point: persistent/refractory GD, antithyroid drugs over 5 years with positive TRAb. Following extraction of RNA from PBMCs, that RNA was used to make the TCR library. Graves' disease diagnoses followed American Thyroid Association guidelines. Each of the patients was recruited from an endocrinology department situated in Xi'an, China. This clonotype was detected many times. Its target is not known. Per the germline V gene, CDR1 is PRHDT and CDR2 is FYEKMQ (reference sequence). The CDR3 consists of 15 residues. Trimming shortened V by 1 base and J by 2 bases, and 11 bases separated the two germline ends.

The study, taken as a whole, reports: A reduction in accuracy may have resulted from the small sample size. Newly diagnosed Graves' patients exceeded persistent ones in TCR diversity.

This clonotype was obtained from a female donor with Graves disease. The chain has TRBV13 and TRBJ2-5, with D perhaps matching TRBD1 or TRBD2 (5 bases each). Sequencing was performed on peripheral blood mononuclear cells (PBMCs), taken when the disease was refractory, from a patient treated with antithyroid drugs. Here the CDR3 reads CASSLVEGHQETQYF. CDR3 nucleotides: TGTGCCAGCAGCTTAGTAGAGGGGCATCAAGAGACCCAGTACTTC. The entire variable domain, with the rest obtained from reference TRBV13 and TRBJ2-5, is as follows: AAGVIQSPRHLIKEKRETATLKCYPIPRHDTVYWYQQGPGQDPQFLISFYEKMQSDKGSIPDRFSAQQFSDYHSELNMSSLELGDSALYFCASSLVEGHQETQYFGPGTRLLVL.